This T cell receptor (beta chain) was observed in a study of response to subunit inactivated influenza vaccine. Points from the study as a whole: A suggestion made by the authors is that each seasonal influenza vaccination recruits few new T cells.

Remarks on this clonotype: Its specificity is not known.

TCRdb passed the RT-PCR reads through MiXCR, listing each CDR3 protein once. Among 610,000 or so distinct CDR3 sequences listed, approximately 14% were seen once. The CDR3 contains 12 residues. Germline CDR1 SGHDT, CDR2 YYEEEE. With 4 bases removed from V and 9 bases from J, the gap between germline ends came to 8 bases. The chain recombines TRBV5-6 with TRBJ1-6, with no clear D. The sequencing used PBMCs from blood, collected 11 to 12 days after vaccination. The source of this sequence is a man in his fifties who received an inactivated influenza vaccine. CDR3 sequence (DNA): TGTGCCAGCAGCCTGGACGTTTCACCCCTCCACTTT. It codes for CASSLDVSPLHF. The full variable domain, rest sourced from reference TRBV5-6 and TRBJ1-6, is DAGVTQSPTHLIKTRGQQVTLRCSPKSGHDTVSWYQQALGQGPQFIFQYYEEEERQRGNFPDRFSGHQFPNYSSELNVNALLLGDSALYLCASSLDVSPLHFGNGTRLTVT.